The T cell receptor beta chain described here comes from a study (dated by TCRdb to the mid-2010s). Describing the broader study: Whether tumor-infiltrating Tregs in breast cancer are recruited from blood Tregs or converted in situ from other CD4+ T cell subsets was tested.

Points the paper makes about the study in general: Tumor memory CD4+ T cell TCR gene usage clustered with blood and lymph node memory CD4+ cells and lymph node naive CD4+ cells. Rather than covering whole repertoires, validation in the larger cohort was restricted to a single TCR beta V-J rearrangement. The greatest overlap of tumor-infiltrating Treg TCR alpha and beta sequences was with tumor naive CD4+ T cells, followed next by blood naive CD4+ T cells.

Full-length TCR variable regions were amplified by 5' RACE PCR with constant-region reverse primers, followed by semi-nested PCR with Nested Universal Primer A. The ReliaPrep RNA Cell Miniprep System was used to extract total RNA, which was then reverse transcribed into 5'RACE-ready cDNA with the SMARTer RACE 5'/3' Kit. Full-length TCR alpha and beta libraries were barcoded with multiplex adaptors and sequenced on an Illumina MiSeq. The published analysis was carried out like this. For each of nine subset-tissue groups, sequencing data from the five patients were combined, and the groups were compared by unsupervised clustering of TCR gene usage. The Morisita-Horn index, with shared sequences weighted by their contribution to each repertoire, was used to calculate repertoire similarity. TCRdb took the public reads, trimmed them with fastp at Q25, ran MiXCR for clone calling and kept in-frame beta chains. Records with the same CDR3 protein are collapsed into one entry carrying the most frequent genes and DNA. The V and J calls come from TCRdb's annotation, not from the publication. Present in this sample are roughly 8,400 distinct CDR3 sequences, around three fifths of which were seen just once. The top ten clones comprise 6.2% of the sample.

To note about this clonotype: The specificity of this receptor is unknown. Per-base qualities were not stored, and no clone one base away is much larger.

CD4+CD45RO+CD25- cells were isolated as memory CD4+ T cells. Tregs, naive and memory CD4+ T cells from tumor, blood and ipsilateral draining lymph nodes of a few breast cancer patients underwent full-length TCR alpha and beta sequencing. Tumor tissue and lymph nodes obtained by ipsilateral axillary dissection were perfused with PBS, cut into small pieces and digested using collagenase I and hyaluronidase. A purity exceeding 90% was confirmed by FACS for the sorted cell populations. Trimming removed 0 bases from V and 5 bases from J, leaving 10 bases between the germline ends. Reading the germline V gene gives CDR1 ENHRY and CDR2 SYGVKD. The CDR3 sequence holds 14 residues, the cysteine and phenylalanine included. The CDR3 DNA has 42 bases and is translated from base 1.

Source material: tumor-infiltrating memory CD4+ T cells sorted from the breast tumor. The sample's cell subset or site label, in plain terms: memory CD4+ T cells, CD4+CD45RO+CD25-. This sequence was found in a female donor with breast cancer. The chain was built from TRBV10-3 and TRBJ2-5; the D gene is possibly TRBD2, with 6 bases matching. The CDR3 region reads CAISESVGGETQYF. Here is the DNA: TGTGCCATCAGTGAGTCGGTGGGAGGCGAGACCCAGTACTTC.